The clone carrying this T cell receptor (beta chain) appeared a few times. What it recognizes is unknown. These data belong to a study of vaccination and CD4 T cells after COVID-19. Study background: The convalescent population consisted of six males and four females, two of whom were of Hispanic ethnicity. Overlapping peptides of the spike proteins of SARS-CoV-2, HCoV-NL63, HCoV-OC43 and HCoV-229E were used for cell stimulation.

Sequencing of DNA taken from cultured CD4+ T cells relied on the Oncomine TCR Beta short-read assay. TCRdb processed the PCR reads anew with MiXCR; each CDR3 protein has one entry. The profile covers about 15,000 distinct CDR3 sequences, with over 45% appearing a single time and approximately 26% taken by the ten largest. Treatment in this sample: approximately 9-day PBMC culture with coronavirus spike peptide pools or control peptides (ViraFEST assay). After being plated at roughly 2.2 million per well, PBMCs were cultured with about 10 IU/ml IL-2 and roughly 9.8 ug/ml peptide pools. General observations from the study: Reactive clone data from convalescent patients indicated a median of about 86% appearing only post-vaccination.

Sequenced material: cultured CD4+ T cells from blood, taken after SARS-CoV-2 vaccination. This TCR was recovered from a human donor with COVID-19.

This CDR3 reads CASSYPRKRNLIDQPQHF. Here the CDR3 DNA reads TGTGCCAGCAGTTACCCTAGAAAGCGGAATTTGATCGATCAGCCCCAGCATTTT. This sequence joins TRBV6-2 or TRBV6-3 and TRBJ1-5; no definite D call. There are 18 residues in the CDR3. V dropped 2 bases and J dropped 5 bases, with 22 bases sitting between them. Germline-derived CDR1 and CDR2 are MNHEY and SVGEGT.